These 16 T cell receptor beta chains were all obtained from the same sample, sequenced in a study of T cell repertoires in cytomegalovirus infection. TCRdb independently ran MiXCR on the reads; one entry per CDR3 protein. The sample has around 530,000 distinct CDR3 sequences; about 26% are singletons. The sample was PBMCs. All receptors derive from a human donor in good health (CMV status not recorded). Some clones in this sample may be carry-over from other donors' samples.

This clonotype was seen a handful of times. This chain connects TRBV6-2 or TRBV6-3 to TRBJ1-1, with D possibly TRBD1 on 5 matching bases. This CDR3 is 13 amino acids long. Trimming removed 4 bases at V and 5 bases at J, with 11 bases between. The germline gives CDR1 MNHEY, CDR2 SVGEGT. The DNA for the CDR3 is TGTGCCAGCAGTTTGATCAGGGAAACTGAAGCTTTCTTT. Protein: CASSLIRETEAFF.

This clonotype showed up just a few times. The CDR3: CASSLGGDYNEQFF. CDR3 in DNA: TGTGCCAGCAGTTTAGGGGGTGACTACAATGAGCAGTTCTTC. The chain has TRBV12-3 or TRBV12-4 and TRBJ2-1; no clear D gene. V lost 1 base and J lost 3, with 7 bases in between. CDR3 length: 14 amino acids.

This clonotype was recorded once. V usage is TRBV7-1 and J usage is TRBJ2-2; 7 bases agree with TRBD2. TRBV7-1 is identified as an open reading frame with a role that is uncertain. The V segment lost 6 bases and the J segment 2 bases; nucleotides outside the gene matches: 12. The CDR3 consists of 17 residues. Written as DNA, the CDR3 is TGTGCCAGCAGACCCCTACCTAGCGGAGTCAACACCGGGGAGCTGTTTTTT. It is translated as CASRPLPSGVNTGELFF.

In its sample, this clonotype was seen a few times. The J gene is TRBJ1-1, the V gene TRBV28; a possible D gene is TRBD1 (6 bases). CDR1 and CDR2 (germline): MDHEN, SYDVKM. The ends were cut back, 5 bases at V and 4 bases at J, with 14 bases in the middle. This CDR3 has 14 residues. The CDR3 spells CASSGGARGTEAFF. In nucleotides, the CDR3 is TGTGCCAGCAGTGGCGGGGCCAGGGGCACTGAAGCTTTCTTT.

This clonotype was detected many times. The V call is TRBV7-2, the J call TRBJ2-7, with TRBD1 matching over 8 bases. The CDR3 is 14 amino acids. Germline CDR1 is SGHTA and CDR2 is FQGNSA. The trim removed 8 bases at V and 0 bases at J, leaving 6 bases unmatched. CDR3 sequence (DNA): TGTGCCAGCTCAGGGGGCGCGAGCTCCTACGAGCAGTACGTC. It yields the protein CASSGGASSYEQYV.

CDR3 bases: TGTGCCAACCTACAAGGGGGCTCTGGAAACACCATATATTTT. It translates to CANLQGGSGNTIYF. The V call is TRBV12-3 or TRBV12-4, the J call TRBJ1-3; perhaps TRBD1 as D (6 bases). The V end was cut by 10 bases, the J end by 0 bases, with 13 bases between. The CDR3 consists of 14 residues.

In its sample, this clonotype was seen many times. This chain joins TRBV7-9 and TRBJ2-7; possible D gene TRBD2, 7 bases. The V end lost 5 bases, the J end lost 3 bases, and 20 bases lay between the germline ends. This CDR3 is built from 16 residues. Germline loops: CDR1 SEHNR, CDR2 FQNEAQ (reference sequence). CDR3 amino acids: CASSPGRWGAGYEQYV. In DNA, the CDR3 is TGTGCCAGCAGCCCCGGGAGGTGGGGGGCTGGCTACGAGCAGTACGTC.

This clonotype was found many times. The J gene is TRBJ2-7, the V gene TRBV12-3 or TRBV12-4; 7 nucleotides match TRBD1. V lost 5 bases, J lost 3 bases, and 4 bases stayed unmatched. This CDR3 region has 13 residues. CDR3 sequence: CASSLGQIYEQYF. As DNA, the CDR3 is TGTGCCAGCAGTCTGGGACAGATCTACGAGCAGTACTTC.

This clonotype has a count of ten or more. V usage is TRBV7-2 and J usage is TRBJ2-7; D remains ambiguous. The CDR3 is 15 residues long. CDR1 is SGHTA, CDR2 FQGNSA, per germline. V lost 5 bases to trimming and J lost 0 bases, with 14 bases between them. The CDR3 spells CASSRLGSVSYEQYF. The CDR3 DNA is TGTGCCAGCAGCCGGCTGGGCTCCGTCTCCTACGAGCAGTACTTC.

This clonotype was recorded only once. A much larger clone lies one base from this, so it may be a read error. V is TRBV7-8 and J is TRBJ2-3; D is possibly TRBD2 (6 bases). The CDR3 consists of 15 residues. The V gene lost 1 base and the J gene lost 2 bases, with 10 bases spanning the gap. The V gene's germline CDR1 is SGHVS and CDR2 FQNEAQ. CDR3: CASSLVGGTTDTQYF. The CDR3 DNA is TGTGCCAGCAGCTTAGTGGGAGGAACCACAGATACGCAGTATTTT.

The chain links TRBV20-1 to TRBJ2-2; no firm D call. There are 13 residues in the CDR3. The V end lost 0 bases, the J end lost 8 bases, and 10 bases lay between the germline ends. Germline CDR1 DFQATT, CDR2 SNEGSKA (reference sequence). The CDR3 loop reads CSARESVSGELFF. The CDR3 DNA is TGCAGTGCTAGAGAATCGGTTTCTGGGGAGCTGTTTTTT.

This chain connects TRBV27 to TRBJ2-7, with 11 bases aligning to TRBD2. This CDR3 region has 14 residues. With V trimmed by 1 base and J by 9 bases, 5 bases remained unmatched. CDR1 is MNHEY, CDR2 SMNVEV, per germline (reference sequence). The CDR3 protein is CASSLYTSGSAQYF. In DNA, the CDR3 is TGTGCCAGCAGTTTATACACTAGCGGGAGTGCGCAGTACTTC.

This clonotype was seen ten or more times. This sequence joins TRBV7-9 and TRBJ2-7; TRBD2 matches at 9 bases. Germline loops: CDR1 SEHNR, CDR2 FQNEAQ (reference sequence). The CDR3 is made up of 12 amino acids. Trimming at V came to 4 bases and at J to 12 bases, leaving 7 bases not matched to a gene. The CDR3 sequence is CASSSPGGRVYF. The CDR3 coding sequence is TGTGCCAGCAGCTCCCCCGGCGGGAGGGTGTACTTC.

With respect to this clonotype: At one end, the junction sequence differs from germline, possibly due to a read error. The chain links TRBV7-9 to TRBJ1-2; D possibly corresponds to TRBD1 (5 bases). The CDR3 length is 9 residues. Per germline, CDR1 SEHNR and CDR2 FQNEAQ (reference sequence). As DNA, the CDR3 is TGTGCCGGTGGGGCGGTTCGGTCCTTC. Protein product: CAGGAVRSF.

This clonotype came up a few times. This chain uses TRBV11-3 with TRBJ1-1, with D unclear. CDR1 and CDR2 (germline): SGHNT, YENEEA. The V end was cut by 1 base, the J end by 4 bases, with 10 bases between. CDR3 length equals 14 residues. The CDR3 nucleotides read TGTGCCAGCAGCTTAGGTTGGGGAAGCACTGAAGCTTTCTTT. Protein product: CASSLGWGSTEAFF.

The chain uses TRBV11-2 and TRBJ1-6; D might be TRBD1 (5 bases). Germline V lookup: CDR1 SGHAT, CDR2 FQNNGV. Trimming stripped 3 bases from V and 9 bases from J, with 12 bases between. The CDR3 extends over 14 amino acids. The CDR3 DNA is TGTGCCAGCAGCTTGGACAATCTTCGTTCACCCCTCCACTTT. Translated: CASSLDNLRSPLHF.